The 26 T cell receptor beta chains listed next were all sequenced from one sample in a study of identical twins. Each CDR3 protein gets one entry after TCRdb re-called the 5' RACE reads with MiXCR. The sample contains 1,800,000 or so distinct CDR3 sequences, under 35% of which appear only once. Sequenced material: cord blood. The receptors here all came from a newborn girl in good health.

In its sample, this clonotype was seen a few times. The chain has TRBV5-1 and TRBJ2-7; 7 bases align to TRBD2. CDR3 length: 14 amino acids. J gave up 0 bases and V 6 bases, and 6 bases lay outside the gene matches. CDR1 and CDR2 (germline): SGHRS, YFSETQ. CDR3 region: CASKLARGSYEQYF. In DNA form, the CDR3 reads TGCGCCAGCAAACTAGCGCGCGGCTCCTACGAGCAGTACTTC.

Details on this clonotype: The junction does not match germline at one end; this may be a read error. The chain's CDR3 is CASSLTGNLPLHF. CDR3 nucleotide sequence: TGTGCCAGCAGTTTGACAGGGAATTTACCCCTCCACTTT. The rearrangement uses TRBV28 and TRBJ1-6; 7 nucleotides align to TRBD1. The V gene's germline CDR1 is MDHEN and CDR2 SYDVKM. The length of the CDR3 is 13 residues.

This chain joins TRBV27 and TRBJ2-2; 12 bases agree with TRBD2. Losses at the gene ends were 6 bases for V and 5 bases for J; bases not matched to a gene: 7. The length of the CDR3 is 16 residues. CDR1 and CDR2 (germline): MNHEY, SMNVEV (reference sequence). The CDR3 reads CASSLTGTSGTGELFF. The CDR3 coding sequence is TGTGCCAGCAGCCTTACCGGGACTAGCGGGACCGGGGAGCTGTTTTTT.

This clonotype has a handful of counts. The chain links TRBV2 to TRBJ2-3, with D tentatively TRBD2 (6 bases). Trimming removed 6 bases at V and 2 bases at J, with 12 bases between. This CDR3 is 14 amino acids long. From germline, CDR1 is SNHLY and CDR2 FYNNEI. This CDR3 reads CASRELAVTDTQYF. The CDR3 nucleotides read TGTGCCAGCAGGGAGTTAGCGGTCACAGATACGCAGTATTTT.

This chain uses TRBV6-2 or TRBV6-3 with TRBJ2-7; perhaps TRBD2 as D (5 bases). The CDR3 contains 15 residues. The ends were cut back, 2 bases at V and 3 bases at J, with 14 bases in the middle. Germline V gives CDR1 MNHEY, CDR2 SVGEGT. As DNA, the CDR3 is TGTGCCAGCAGTTACGGACTTCTCCTATACTACGAGCAGTACTTC. Amino acid sequence: CASSYGLLLYYEQYF.

This clonotype turned up a few times. The chain joins TRBV6-1 to TRBJ2-5; the D call may be TRBD1 or TRBD2 (5 bases each). The CDR3 is 13 amino acids. Germline-derived CDR1 and CDR2 are MNHNS and SASEGT. Between the trimmed V and J ends, which lost 3 bases and 5 bases, there was a span of 10 bases. CDR3 residues: CASSEGVWETQYF. The CDR3 DNA reads TGTGCCAGCAGTGAGGGGGTCTGGGAGACCCAGTACTTC.

The table lists this clonotype with a few counts. The chain is built from TRBV12-3 or TRBV12-4 and TRBJ1-1, with D tentatively TRBD1 (6 bases). This CDR3 has 13 amino acids. Trimming pared 6 bases from V and 1 base from J, leaving 9 bases between. This CDR3 is CASREGGNTEAFF. CDR3 sequence (DNA): TGTGCCAGCAGGGAAGGGGGGAACACTGAAGCTTTCTTT.

Turning to this clonotype: A read error may account for a junction end that differs from germline. CDR3 nucleotides: TGCGCCTGCAGCCAACGACTAGCGGGAGGGCCTAGCACAGATACGCAGTATTTT. Its protein product is CACSQRLAGGPSTDTQYF. The chain combines TRBV4-1 with TRBJ2-3; 14 positions agree with TRBD2. In germline, CDR1 is MGHRA, CDR2 YSYEKL. CDR3 length: 18 amino acids.

The chain combines TRBV12-3 or TRBV12-4 with TRBJ2-3, with D hard to call. The CDR3 extends over 11 amino acids. Deletions cut 1 base from V and 10 bases from J, with 6 bases between. The CDR3 DNA reads TGTGCCAGCAGTTTAGGGTTTCCGCAGTATTTT. Translation gives CASSLGFPQYF.

This clonotype occurred a few times. The rearrangement links TRBV7-6 to TRBJ1-4; D is unresolved. CDR1 SGHVS and CDR2 FNYEAQ come from the germline V gene. The CDR3 covers 18 residues. V lost 1 base, J lost 8 bases, and 23 bases lay in between. CDR3 in amino acids: CASSLVPGRPKREEKLFF. As DNA, the CDR3 is TGTGCCAGCAGCTTAGTCCCGGGTCGACCGAAACGAGAGGAAAAACTGTTTTTT.

The chain joins TRBV12-3 or TRBV12-4 to TRBJ2-7; D perhaps matches TRBD1 (7 bases). The CDR3 spans 16 residues. Trimming removed 1 base from V and 3 bases from J, with 16 bases in between. CDR3 DNA: TGTGCCAGCAGTTTAGTCCGGCAGGGGGGAAACTACGAGCAGTACTTC. Translated: CASSLVRQGGNYEQYF.

The rearrangement joins TRBV6-5 to TRBJ2-7, with TRBD1 matching 10 bases. The ends lost 5 bases at V and 0 bases at J; junction bases unmatched: 7. The germline V gene has CDR1 MNHEY and CDR2 SVGAGI. CDR3 length equals 16 residues. DNA of the CDR3: TGTGCCAGCAGTACACGGACAGGGGGTAACTCCTACGAGCAGTACTTC. Translation gives CASSTRTGGNSYEQYF.

The chain recombines TRBV12-3 or TRBV12-4 with TRBJ2-4; 7 bases agree with TRBD1. The CDR3 is 16 amino acids. V lost 5 bases to trimming and J lost 0 bases; unmatched junction nucleotides: 7. This CDR3 is CASSEQGTLAKNIQYF. The CDR3 coding sequence is TGTGCCAGCAGTGAACAGGGGACCCTAGCCAAAAACATTCAGTACTTC.

A remark on this clonotype: One base away lies a much larger clone, so this may be a sequencing read error. This chain links TRBV29-1 with TRBJ2-1, with D unresolved. The CDR3 has 10 amino acids. Germline loops: CDR1 SQVTM, CDR2 ANQGSEA. Trimming stripped 5 bases from V and 10 bases from J, with 9 bases between. For the CDR3, the DNA is TGCAGCGTTTCTGAAAACGAGCAGTTCTTC. Its protein is CSVSENEQFF.

Worth noting for this clonotype: One base away lies a much larger clone, so this may be a sequencing read error. This sequence joins TRBV20-1 and TRBJ2-1; 8 nucleotides agree with TRBD2. The germline CDR1 and CDR2 sequences are DFQATT and SNEGSKA (reference sequence). The CDR3 runs to 14 residues. The CDR3 region is CSASRGGSCNEQFF. In DNA form, the CDR3 reads TGCAGTGCTAGTCGGGGGGGCTCCTGCAATGAGCAGTTCTTC.

The DNA of the CDR3 is TGTGCCAGCAGCCTTATGAGGCTTGGTGGGGAGGGGACTGAAGCTTTCTTT. It codes for CASSLMRLGGEGTEAFF. This chain links TRBV5-4 with TRBJ1-1, with D maybe TRBD1 (5 bases). Trimming took 4 bases from V and 5 from J, leaving 24 bases between them. CDR3 length: 17 residues. Germline CDR1 is SGHNT and CDR2 is YYREEE (reference sequence). The complete variable domain, with remaining parts taken from reference TRBV5-4 and TRBJ1-1, reads ETGVTQSPTHLIKTRGQQVTLRCSSQSGHNTVSWYQQALGQGPQFIFQYYREEENGRGNFPPRFSGLQFPNYSSELNVNALELDDSALYLCASSLMRLGGEGTEAFFGQGTRLTVV.

The V gene is TRBV9, the J gene TRBJ2-1; 12 nucleotides line up with TRBD2. The junction had 8 bases not matched to a gene; V was cut back by 0 bases and J by 4 bases. The CDR3 runs 18 residues. Per the germline V gene, CDR1 is SGDLS and CDR2 is YYNGEE. The CDR3 DNA sequence: TGTGCCAGCAGCGTAGGTCCCCCCGGACTAGCGGGATACAATGAGCAGTTCTTC. It is translated as CASSVGPPGLAGYNEQFF.

This clonotype was observed a few times. This chain connects TRBV11-2 to TRBJ2-1; 10 bases agree with TRBD2. This CDR3 spans 17 amino acids. Trimming at V came to 1 base and at J to 5 bases, leaving 8 bases not matched to a gene. Germline V gives CDR1 SGHAT, CDR2 FQNNGV. The CDR3 region is CASSLVPAGGPHNEQFF. The DNA of the CDR3 is TGTGCCAGCAGCTTAGTGCCAGCGGGAGGGCCCCACAATGAGCAGTTCTTC.

Comments on this clonotype: A much larger clone lies one base from this, so it may be a read error. The chain uses TRBV11-2 and TRBJ1-5; the D gene is possibly TRBD1 (5 bases). Germline CDR1 is SGHAT and CDR2 is FQNNGV. Deletions cut 4 bases from V and 3 bases from J, with 7 bases between. This CDR3 region has 13 residues. This CDR3 reads CASSWGTNQPQHF. CDR3 DNA sequence: TGTGCCAGCAGCTGGGGGACCAATCAGCCCCAGCATTTT.

This clonotype was counted between two and nine times. The chain combines TRBV4-1 with TRBJ2-3, with 8 bases that match TRBD2. The CDR3 is 16 residues long. Germline V lookup: CDR1 MGHRA, CDR2 YSYEKL. Unmatched junction bases numbered 9, after V lost 2 bases and J lost 5 bases. CDR3 bases: TGCGCCAGCAGCCAAATAGGTAGCGGGGTAGGAGATACGCAGTATTTT. Protein sequence: CASSQIGSGVGDTQYF.

This clonotype was counted between two and nine times. The chain combines TRBV20-1 with TRBJ1-5, with D unclear. The germline V gene encodes CDR1 DFQATT and CDR2 SNEGSKA (reference sequence). This CDR3 is 12 amino acids long. V was clipped by 1 base and J by 6 bases, with 7 bases between them. In nucleotides, the CDR3 is TGCAGTGCTAGAGGTGCGGGTCAGCCCCAGCATTTT. It is translated as CSARGAGQPQHF.

This clonotype was seen once. A much larger clone lies one base from this, so it may be a read error. CDR3 amino acids: CASSIGPQYEQYF. The DNA of the CDR3 is TGTGCCAGCAGCATAGGTCCCCAGTACGAGCAGTACTTC. The V call is TRBV7-2, the J call TRBJ2-1; D unresolved. The closer fit of TRBJ2-7 to the DNA end suggests the J call may be wrong. The germline V gene has CDR1 SGHTA and CDR2 FQGNSA. There are 13 residues in the CDR3.

This clonotype has just one count. Compared with germline, one end of the junction differs, possibly owing to a read error. The chain uses TRBV7-2 and TRBJ2-7, with D tentatively TRBD2 (5 bases). Germline CDR1 reads SGHTA; CDR2 reads FQGNSA. The CDR3 covers 16 residues. CDR3 nucleotide sequence: TGTGCCAGCGGCTTACTAGGAACTGCTGGGTCCTACGAGCAGTACTTC. This translates into CASGLLGTAGSYEQYF.

V is TRBV12-3 or TRBV12-4 and J is TRBJ2-4; 10 bases fit TRBD1. The DNA matches TRBJ2-5 better at its end, which makes the J call doubtful. The CDR3 covers 16 residues. This CDR3 is CASSPGQGGQQETQYF. The CDR3 coding sequence is TGTGCCAGCAGCCCCGGACAGGGGGGTCAACAAGAGACCCAGTACTTC.

The rearrangement uses TRBV10-2 and TRBJ2-2; D gene uncertain. V was pared by 8 bases and J by 2 bases, with 9 bases between. The length of the CDR3 is 13 residues. Germline assignment: CDR1 WSHSY and CDR2 SAAADI. CDR3 coding DNA: TGCGCCAGCCGAGTCTTTAACACCGGGGAGCTGTTTTTT. Translated: CASRVFNTGELFF.

V usage is TRBV10-2 and J usage is TRBJ2-5, with D possibly TRBD1 on 6 matching bases. The CDR3 spans 17 residues. V lost 7 bases, J lost 5 bases, and 26 bases lay in between. Germline CDR1 and CDR2: WSHSY and SAAADI. CDR3 in amino acids: CASIAELPGHPFETQYF. The DNA of the CDR3 is TGCGCCAGCATTGCCGAACTCCCGGGACACCCTTTTGAGACCCAGTACTTC.